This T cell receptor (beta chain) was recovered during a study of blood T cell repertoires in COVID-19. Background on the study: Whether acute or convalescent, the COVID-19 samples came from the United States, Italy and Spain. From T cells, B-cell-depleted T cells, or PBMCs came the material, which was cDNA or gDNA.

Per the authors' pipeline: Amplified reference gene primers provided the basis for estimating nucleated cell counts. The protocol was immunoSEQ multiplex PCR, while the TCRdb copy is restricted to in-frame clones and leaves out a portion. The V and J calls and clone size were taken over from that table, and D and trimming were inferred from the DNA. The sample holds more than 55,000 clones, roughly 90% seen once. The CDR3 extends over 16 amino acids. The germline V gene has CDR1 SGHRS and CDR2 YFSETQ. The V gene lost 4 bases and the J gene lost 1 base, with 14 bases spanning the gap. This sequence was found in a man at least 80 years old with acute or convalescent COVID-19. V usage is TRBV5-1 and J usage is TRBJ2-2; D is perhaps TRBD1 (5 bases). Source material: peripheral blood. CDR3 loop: CASSVTTARNTGELFF. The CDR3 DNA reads TGCGCCAGCAGCGTAACGACAGCTAGGAACACCGGGGAGCTGTTTTTT. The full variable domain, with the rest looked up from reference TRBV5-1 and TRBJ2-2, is KAGVTQTPRYLIKTRGQQVTLSCSPISGHRSVSWYQQTPGQGLQFLFEYFSETQRNKGNFPGRFSGRQFSNSRSEMNVSTLELGDSALYLCASSVTTARNTGELFFGEGSRLTVL.